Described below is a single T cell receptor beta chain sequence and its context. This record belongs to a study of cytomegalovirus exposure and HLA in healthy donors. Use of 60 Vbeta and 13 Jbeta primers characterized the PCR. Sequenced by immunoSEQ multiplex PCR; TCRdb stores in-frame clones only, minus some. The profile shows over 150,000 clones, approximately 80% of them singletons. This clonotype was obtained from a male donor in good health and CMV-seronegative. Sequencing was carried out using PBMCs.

The CDR3 sequence is CASSLKATSLTDTQYF. Here the CDR3 DNA reads TGTGCCAGCAGCCTGAAAGCGACTAGCCTCACAGATACGCAGTATTTT. This sequence joins TRBV5-4 and TRBJ2-3; 7 bases map to TRBD2. The CDR3 runs 16 residues. Germline V gene sequence: CDR1 SGHNT, CDR2 YYREEE (reference sequence). The J segment lost 2 bases and the V segment lost 4 bases, leaving 10 bases of the junction unmatched.